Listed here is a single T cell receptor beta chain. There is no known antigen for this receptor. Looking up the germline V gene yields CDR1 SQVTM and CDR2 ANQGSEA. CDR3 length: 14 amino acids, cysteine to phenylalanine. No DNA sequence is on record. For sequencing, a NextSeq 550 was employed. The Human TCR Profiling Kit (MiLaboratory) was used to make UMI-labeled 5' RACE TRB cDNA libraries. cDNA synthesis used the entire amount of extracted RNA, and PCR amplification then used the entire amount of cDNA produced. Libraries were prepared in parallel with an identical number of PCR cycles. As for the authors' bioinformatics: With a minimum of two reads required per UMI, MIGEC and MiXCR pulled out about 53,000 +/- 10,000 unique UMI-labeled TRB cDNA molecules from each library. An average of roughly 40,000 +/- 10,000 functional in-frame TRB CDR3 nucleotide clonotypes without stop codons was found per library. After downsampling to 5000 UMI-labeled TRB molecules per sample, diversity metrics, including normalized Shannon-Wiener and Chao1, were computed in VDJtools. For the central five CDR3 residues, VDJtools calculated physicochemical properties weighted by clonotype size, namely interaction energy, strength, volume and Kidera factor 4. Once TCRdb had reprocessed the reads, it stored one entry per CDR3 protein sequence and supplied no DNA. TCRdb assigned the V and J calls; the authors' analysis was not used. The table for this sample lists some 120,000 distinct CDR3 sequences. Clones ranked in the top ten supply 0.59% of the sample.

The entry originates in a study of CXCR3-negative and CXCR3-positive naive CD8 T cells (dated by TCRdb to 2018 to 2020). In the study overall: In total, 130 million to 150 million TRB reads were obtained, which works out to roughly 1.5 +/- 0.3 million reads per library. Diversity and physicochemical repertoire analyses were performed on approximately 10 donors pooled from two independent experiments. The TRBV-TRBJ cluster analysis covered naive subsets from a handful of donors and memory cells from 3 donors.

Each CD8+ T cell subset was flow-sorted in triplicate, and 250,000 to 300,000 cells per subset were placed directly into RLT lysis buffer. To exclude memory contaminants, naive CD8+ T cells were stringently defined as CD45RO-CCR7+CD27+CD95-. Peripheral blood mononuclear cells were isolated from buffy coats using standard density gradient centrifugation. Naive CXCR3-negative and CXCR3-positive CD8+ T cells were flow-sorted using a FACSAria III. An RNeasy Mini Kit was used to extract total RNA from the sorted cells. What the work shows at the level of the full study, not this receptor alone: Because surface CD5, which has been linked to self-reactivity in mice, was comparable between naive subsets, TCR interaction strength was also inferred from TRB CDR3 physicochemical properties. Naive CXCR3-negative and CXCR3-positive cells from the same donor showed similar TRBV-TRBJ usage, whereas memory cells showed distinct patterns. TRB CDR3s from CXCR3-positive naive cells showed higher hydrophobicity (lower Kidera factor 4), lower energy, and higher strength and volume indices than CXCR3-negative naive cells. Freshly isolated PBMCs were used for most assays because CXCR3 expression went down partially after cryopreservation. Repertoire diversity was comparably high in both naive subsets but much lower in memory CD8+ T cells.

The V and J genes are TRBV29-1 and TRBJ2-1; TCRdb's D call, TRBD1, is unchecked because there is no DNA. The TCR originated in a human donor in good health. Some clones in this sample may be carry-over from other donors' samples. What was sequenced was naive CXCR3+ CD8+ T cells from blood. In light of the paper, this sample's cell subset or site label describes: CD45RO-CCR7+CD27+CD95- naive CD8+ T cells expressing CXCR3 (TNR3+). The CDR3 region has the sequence CSVEGEAGVNEQFF.